This TCR beta chain was observed in a study of technical replicates of blood from a few donors. Only in-frame clones appear in the TCRdb table, and some are missing; sequencing was by immunoSEQ multiplex PCR. The table records 54,000 or so clones, 94% of them present only once. J gave up 0 bases and V 3 bases, and 2 bases lay outside the gene matches. Germline V gene lookup returns CDR1 MDHEN and CDR2 SYDVKM. The CDR3 contains 15 residues. This chain links TRBV28 with TRBJ2-1, with 7 bases identical to TRBD2. Sequencing was performed on T cells isolated from PBMCs. The sequence came from a human donor in good health. The CDR3 spells CASSLGGSSYNEQFF. The CDR3 DNA reads TGTGCCAGCAGTTTGGGCGGGAGCTCCTACAATGAGCAGTTCTTC.